The 11 T cell receptor beta chains listed next were all sequenced from one sample in a study of breast tumors, draining lymph nodes, adjacent tissues. Samples came from axillary lymph nodes draining the breast cancer. Using its own MiXCR run on the multiplex PCR reads, TCRdb lists one record per CDR3 protein. This sample yields some 150,000 distinct CDR3 sequences, of which 30% to 40% are seen a single time; 3% to 4.5% belongs to the top ten. The sequenced sample was axillary lymph node tissue. The receptor set was obtained from a female donor with breast cancer. Some clones in this sample may be carry-over from other donors' samples.

This clonotype was counted many times. V gene TRBV6-1 combines with J gene TRBJ2-5; D may be TRBD2 (5 bases). CDR3 length: 12 amino acids. V gave up 6 bases and J gave up 5 bases, with 10 bases separating them. CDR1 is MNHNS and CDR2 is SASEGT in the germline V gene. CDR3 residues: CASSGDRETQYF. DNA of the CDR3: TGTGCCAGCAGCGGGGATCGGGAGACCCAGTACTTC.

This clonotype was seen at least ten times. This chain uses TRBV2 with TRBJ2-6, with D possibly TRBD1 on 6 matching bases. Trimming pared 6 bases from V and 0 bases from J, leaving 12 bases between. Germline lookup yields CDR1 SNHLY and CDR2 FYNNEI. The CDR3 is made up of 16 amino acids. The CDR3 protein is CASSLTGPSGANVLTF. The CDR3 coding sequence is TGTGCCAGCAGCCTGACAGGACCCTCTGGGGCCAACGTCCTGACTTTC.

This clonotype has a single count. This chain connects TRBV2 to TRBJ1-1, with D tentatively TRBD1 (5 bases). Trimming took off 7 bases at V and 4 bases at J, with 16 bases between the two ends. The CDR3 extends over 14 amino acids. Germline assignment: CDR1 SNHLY and CDR2 FYNNEI. CDR3 amino acids: CASKRASGATEAFF. The CDR3 DNA follows: TGTGCCAGCAAGAGGGCTAGCGGGGCCACTGAAGCTTTCTTT.

CDR3 sequence reads: CASSLGVAGNTIYF. CDR3 bases: TGCGCCAGCAGCTTGGGAGTCGCTGGAAACACCATATATTTT. This rearrangement joins TRBV5-1 to TRBJ1-3; D is ambiguous. Deletions cut 0 bases from V and 2 bases from J, with 6 bases between. Germline CDR1 and CDR2: SGHRS and YFSETQ. This CDR3 comprises 14 residues.

The chain's CDR3 is CASSQTGTSIVSEQFF. The DNA for the CDR3 is TGCGCCAGCAGCCAAACCGGGACTAGCATAGTAAGTGAGCAGTTCTTC. This chain uses TRBV4-1 with TRBJ2-1; 9 bases line up with TRBD2. The CDR3 is 16 amino acids. The V segment lost 2 bases and the J segment 9 bases; nucleotides outside the gene matches: 11. Germline V gene data show CDR1 as MGHRA and CDR2 as YSYEKL.

This chain connects TRBV6-6 to TRBJ2-2, with 11 bases matching TRBD1. Germline trimming cut 8 bases from V and 7 bases from J; bases unmatched to any gene: 9. Germline values: CDR1 MNHNY, CDR2 SVGAGI (reference sequence). This CDR3 has 15 amino acids. In DNA, the CDR3 is TGTGCCAGCCGTGTGGGGACAGGGGGGAACGGGGAGCTGTTTTTT. Its translation is CASRVGTGGNGELFF.

This clonotype was seen at least ten times. The chain uses TRBV29-1 and TRBJ1-4; TRBD1 might be the D (6 bases). The CDR3 is 13 amino acids. Germline V gives CDR1 SQVTM, CDR2 ANQGSEA. The V and J ends lost 4 bases and 7 bases respectively, with 13 bases between them. The CDR3 spells CSVVSRGGEKLFF. In nucleotides, the CDR3 is TGCAGCGTTGTAAGCAGGGGAGGTGAAAAACTGTTTTTT.

In nucleotides, the CDR3 is TGTGCCAGCAGTTACTCCCGGGACAGCGCCTATAATTCACCCCTCCACTTT. This codes for CASSYSRDSAYNSPLHF. V gene TRBV6-5 combines with J gene TRBJ1-6; TRBD1 aligns across 7 bases. Germline lookup yields CDR1 MNHEY and CDR2 SVGAGI. The CDR3 covers 17 residues. V trimming: 0 bases; J trimming: 2 bases; junction bases outside the gene matches: 4.

The chain joins TRBV5-1 to TRBJ1-5, with TRBD1 identical over 7 bases. Per the germline V gene, CDR1 is SGHRS and CDR2 is YFSETQ. The CDR3 runs 19 residues. Trimming at V came to 2 bases and at J to 0 bases, leaving 14 bases not matched to a gene. In DNA, the CDR3 is TGCGCCAGCAGCTTTGATGGAACAGGGGTAAGGTATAGCAATCAGCCCCAGCATTTT. Translated, it gives CASSFDGTGVRYSNQPQHF. The variable domain in full, completed from reference TRBV5-1 and TRBJ1-5, reads KAGVTQTPRYLIKTRGQQVTLSCSPISGHRSVSWYQQTPGQGLQFLFEYFSETQRNKGNFPGRFSGRQFSNSRSEMNVSTLELGDSALYLCASSFDGTGVRYSNQPQHFGDGTRLSIL.

This clonotype was seen only once. This rearrangement joins TRBV20-1 to TRBJ2-3; 7 bases are a match to TRBD2. The germline V gene encodes CDR1 DFQATT and CDR2 SNEGSKA (reference sequence). This CDR3 has 14 residues. The V and J ends lost 3 bases and 5 bases, in that order; junction bases with no gene match: 8. DNA for the CDR3: TGCAGTGCTAGCGGTACTAGCGAAGTAGATACGCAGTATTTT. Translated, it gives CSASGTSEVDTQYF.

A note on this clonotype: A much larger clonotype is one base distant, so this may be a read error. The chain uses TRBV11-3 and TRBJ2-1; D is perhaps TRBD1 (6 bases). The CDR3 sequence is 13 residues long. The germline V and J ends were trimmed by 4 bases and 9 bases, with 13 bases remaining between them. The germline V gene encodes CDR1 SGHNT and CDR2 YENEEA. The CDR3 DNA follows: TGTGCCAGCAGCTCCACAGGGTTGACTGAGCAGTTCTTC. Its translation: CASSSTGLTEQFF.